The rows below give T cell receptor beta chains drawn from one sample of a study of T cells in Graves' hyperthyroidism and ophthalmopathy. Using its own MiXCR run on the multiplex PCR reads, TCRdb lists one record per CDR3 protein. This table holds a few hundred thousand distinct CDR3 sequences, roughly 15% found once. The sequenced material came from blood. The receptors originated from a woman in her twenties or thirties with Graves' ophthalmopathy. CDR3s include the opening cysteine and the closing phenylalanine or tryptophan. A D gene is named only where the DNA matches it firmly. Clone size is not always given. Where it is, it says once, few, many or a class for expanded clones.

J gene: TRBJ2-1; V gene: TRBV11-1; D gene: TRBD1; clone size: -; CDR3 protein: CASSPRRGTGGNEQFF; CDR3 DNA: TGTGCCAGCAGCCCCCGACGCGGGACAGGGGGCAATGAGCAGTTCTTC
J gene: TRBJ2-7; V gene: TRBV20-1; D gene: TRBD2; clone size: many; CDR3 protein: CSASLPSGRYEQYF; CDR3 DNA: TGCAGTGCTTCCTTGCCGAGCGGGAGATACGAGCAGTACTTC
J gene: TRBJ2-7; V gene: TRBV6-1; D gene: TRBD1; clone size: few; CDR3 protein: CASSEGQTYEQYF; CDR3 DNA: TGTGCCAGCAGTGAGGGACAGACCTACGAGCAGTACTTC
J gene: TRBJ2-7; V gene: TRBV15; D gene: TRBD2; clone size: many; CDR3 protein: CATSRDWASGSYEQYF; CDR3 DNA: TGTGCCACCAGCAGAGATTGGGCTAGCGGGAGTTACGAGCAGTACTTC
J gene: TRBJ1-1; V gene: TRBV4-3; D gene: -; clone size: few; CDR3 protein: CASSRTAGNTEAFF; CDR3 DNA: TGCGCCAGCAGTCGGACAGCAGGGAACACTGAAGCTTTCTTT
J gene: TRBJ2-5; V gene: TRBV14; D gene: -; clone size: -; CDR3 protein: CASSRVGGGTRLKETQYF; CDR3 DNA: TGTGCCAGCAGCCGAGTGGGTGGCGGGACAAGGCTTAAAGAGACCCAGTACTTC
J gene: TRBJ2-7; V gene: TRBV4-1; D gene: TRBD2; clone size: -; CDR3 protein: CASSQWTSTSGTEQYF; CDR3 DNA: TGCGCCAGCAGCCAATGGACCTCCACTAGCGGGACTGAGCAGTACTTC
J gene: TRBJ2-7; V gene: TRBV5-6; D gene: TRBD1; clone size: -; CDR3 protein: CASSTYRGPSYEQYF; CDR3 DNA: TGTGCCAGCAGCACCTACAGGGGACCCTCCTACGAGCAGTACTTC
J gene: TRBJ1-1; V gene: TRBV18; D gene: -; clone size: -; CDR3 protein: CASSPLGAPDTEAFF; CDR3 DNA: TGTGCCAGCTCACCGCTGGGGGCGCCGGACACTGAAGCTTTCTTT
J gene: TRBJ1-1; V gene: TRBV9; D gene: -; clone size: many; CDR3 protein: CASSVGGIRTEAFF; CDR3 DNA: TGTGCCAGCAGCGTAGGGGGGATCCGCACTGAAGCTTTCTTT
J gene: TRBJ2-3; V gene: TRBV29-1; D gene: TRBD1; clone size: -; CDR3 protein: CSVARQGGTDTQYF; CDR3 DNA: TGCAGCGTAGCTCGACAGGGTGGGACGGATACGCAGTATTTT
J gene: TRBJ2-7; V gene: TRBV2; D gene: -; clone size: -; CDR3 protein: CASSDPGGSYEQYF; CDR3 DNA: TGTGCCAGCAGTGATCCAGGCGGCTCCTACGAGCAGTACTTC
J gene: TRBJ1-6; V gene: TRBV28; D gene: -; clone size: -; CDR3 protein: CASSYRTVNNSPLHF; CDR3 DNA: TGTGCCAGCAGTTACAGGACAGTTAATAATTCACCCCTCCACTTT
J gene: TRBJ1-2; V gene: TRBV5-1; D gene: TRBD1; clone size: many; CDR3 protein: CASSLVGQGDGYTF; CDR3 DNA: TGCGCCAGCAGCTTGGTAGGACAGGGTGATGGCTACACCTTC
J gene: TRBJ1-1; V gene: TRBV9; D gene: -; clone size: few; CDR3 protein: CASSLTFMNTEAFF; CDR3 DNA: TGTGCCAGCAGCTTGACGTTTATGAACACTGAAGCTTTCTTT
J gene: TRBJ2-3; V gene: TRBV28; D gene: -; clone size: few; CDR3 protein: CASNGARGADTQYF; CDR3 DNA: TGTGCCAGCAACGGGGCGAGGGGGGCAGATACGCAGTATTTT
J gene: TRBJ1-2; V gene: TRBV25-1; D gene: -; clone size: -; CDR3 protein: CASSKSGVEGYTF; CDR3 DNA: TGTGCCAGCTCAAAATCGGGGGTGGAAGGCTACACCTTC
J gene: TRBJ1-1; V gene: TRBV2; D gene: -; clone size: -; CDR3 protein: CAAKVPGHMNTEAFF; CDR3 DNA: TGTGCCGCGAAAGTTCCGGGACATATGAACACTGAAGCTTTCTTT
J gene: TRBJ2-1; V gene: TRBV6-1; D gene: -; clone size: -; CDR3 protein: CASRRILARLYNEQSF; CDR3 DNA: TGTGCCAGCAGGCGTATACTAGCCAGACTGTACAATGAGCAGTCCTTC
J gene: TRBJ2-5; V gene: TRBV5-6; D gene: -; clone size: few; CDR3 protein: CASSTDLTQYF; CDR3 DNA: TGTGCCAGCAGTACCGACCTCACCCAGTACTTC
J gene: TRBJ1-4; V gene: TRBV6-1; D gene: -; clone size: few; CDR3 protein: CASQGPWDEKLFF; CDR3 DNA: TGTGCCAGTCAGGGGCCATGGGATGAAAAACTGTTTTTT
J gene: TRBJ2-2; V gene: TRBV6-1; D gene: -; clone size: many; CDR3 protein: CASIHAGTSGELFF; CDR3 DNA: TGTGCCAGCATTCATGCCGGGACATCCGGGGAGCTGTTTTTT
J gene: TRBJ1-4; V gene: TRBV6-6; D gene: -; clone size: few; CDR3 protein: CASSYLGREHEKLFF; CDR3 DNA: TGTGCCAGCAGTTACCTGGGGCGGGAGCATGAAAAACTGTTTTTT
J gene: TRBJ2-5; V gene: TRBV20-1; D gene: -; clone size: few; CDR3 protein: CSARANSGQYQETQYF; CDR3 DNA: TGCAGTGCTAGAGCCAACTCCGGACAGTACCAAGAGACCCAGTACTTC
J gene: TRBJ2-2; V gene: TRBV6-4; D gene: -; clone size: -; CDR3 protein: CASSEASTGELFF; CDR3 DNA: TGTGCCAGCAGTGAGGCCAGCACCGGGGAGCTGTTTTTT